A single T cell receptor beta chain is shown here with its context. These data originate in a study of early T cells in non-severe SARS-CoV-2 infection. Study-level background: Unsorted whole blood bulk RNA was sequenced, with unpaired chains.

Each CDR3 protein is one row after TCRdb ran MiXCR on the 5' RACE reads. The data show some 66,000 distinct CDR3 sequences, roughly 9.1% seen once. This receptor was taken from an adult who was a healthcare worker with PCR-confirmed SARS-CoV-2 infection or an uninfected control (not recorded which). Sequenced input: whole blood.

Here the CDR3 DNA reads TGCAGTGCTAGAGATGAGGTAGCGCAGAAGTACAATGAGCAGTTCTTC. Translated: CSARDEVAQKYNEQFF. This chain uses TRBV20-1 with TRBJ2-1, with a possible D match to TRBD2 (5 bases). CDR1 DFQATT and CDR2 SNEGSKA come from the germline V gene (reference sequence). This CDR3 is built from 16 residues. Trimming left V 0 bases short and J 4 bases short, with 16 bases between.